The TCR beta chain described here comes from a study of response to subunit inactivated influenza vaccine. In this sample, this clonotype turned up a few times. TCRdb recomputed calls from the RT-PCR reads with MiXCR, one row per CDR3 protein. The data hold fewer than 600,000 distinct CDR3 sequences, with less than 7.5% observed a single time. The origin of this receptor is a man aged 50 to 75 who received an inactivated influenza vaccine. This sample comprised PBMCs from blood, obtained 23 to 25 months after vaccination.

The CDR3 sequence: CASSLFYQSNYGYTF. CDR3 in DNA: TGTGCCAGCAGTTTATTTTATCAGTCTAACTATGGCTACACCTTC. This chain connects TRBV27 to TRBJ1-2; D not resolved. CDR3 length: 15 amino acids. Germline V lookup: CDR1 MNHEY, CDR2 SMNVEV (reference sequence). V lost 1 base to trimming and J lost 0 bases, with 9 bases between them.